This T cell receptor beta chain comes out of a study of T-cell memory formation after mild COVID-19. The study, taken as a whole, reports: Some clones that responded turned up in pre-infection memory, which suggests that cross-reactive memory joined in. Whereas later expanders leaned CD4+, clones contracting day 15 to 85 showed a balanced CD4/CD8 makeup.

This CDR3 is built from 16 residues. CDR1 SGHRS and CDR2 YFSETQ come from the germline V gene. V gave up 0 bases and J gave up 1 base; unmatched junction bases: 1. About this clonotype: Antigen specificity is unknown.

TCRdb re-analysed the 5' RACE reads in MiXCR, keeping a single row per CDR3 protein. The top ten clones hold approximately 22% of a sample with around 340,000 distinct CDR3 sequences, approximately 13% of them seen once. The TCR originated in a man aged 18-30 years who had mild COVID-19 (a few samples of this study predate the infection). Cell type and time point are not known. Sample: PBMCs or a T cell subset sorted from them (not recorded which). The V call is TRBV5-1, the J call TRBJ2-2, with 9 nucleotides matching TRBD2. The CDR3 DNA sequence: TGCGCCAGCAGCTTGGTTAGCGGGGGGAACACCGGGGAGCTGTTTTTT. It is translated as CASSLVSGGNTGELFF.